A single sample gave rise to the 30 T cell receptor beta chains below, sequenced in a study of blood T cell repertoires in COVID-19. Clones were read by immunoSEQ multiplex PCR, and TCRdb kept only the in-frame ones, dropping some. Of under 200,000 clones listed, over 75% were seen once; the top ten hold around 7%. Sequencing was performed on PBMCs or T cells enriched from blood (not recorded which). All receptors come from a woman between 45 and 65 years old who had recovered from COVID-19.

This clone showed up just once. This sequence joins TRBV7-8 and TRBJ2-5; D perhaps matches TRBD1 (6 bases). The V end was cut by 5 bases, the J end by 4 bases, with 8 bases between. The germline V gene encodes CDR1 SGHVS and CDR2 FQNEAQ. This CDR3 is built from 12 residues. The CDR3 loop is CASSPQGETQYF. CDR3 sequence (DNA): TGTGCCAGCAGCCCACAGGGAGAGACCCAGTACTTC.

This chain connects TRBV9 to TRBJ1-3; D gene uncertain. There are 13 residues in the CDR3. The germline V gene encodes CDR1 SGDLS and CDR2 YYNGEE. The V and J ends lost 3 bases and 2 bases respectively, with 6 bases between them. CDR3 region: CASSGSAGNTIYF. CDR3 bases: TGTGCCAGCAGCGGCTCGGCTGGAAACACCATATATTTT.

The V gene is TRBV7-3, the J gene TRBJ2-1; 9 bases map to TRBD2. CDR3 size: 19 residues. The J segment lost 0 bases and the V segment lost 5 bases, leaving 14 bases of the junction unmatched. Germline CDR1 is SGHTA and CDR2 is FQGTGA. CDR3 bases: TGTGCCAGCAGCCCCCTTAGCGGGGGCCCTCGGGGCTCCTACAATGAGCAGTTCTTC. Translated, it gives CASSPLSGGPRGSYNEQFF.

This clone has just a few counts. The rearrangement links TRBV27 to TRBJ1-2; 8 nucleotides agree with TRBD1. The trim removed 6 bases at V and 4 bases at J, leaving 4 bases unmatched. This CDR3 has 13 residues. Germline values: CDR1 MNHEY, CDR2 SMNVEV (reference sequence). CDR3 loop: CASRTDRAYGYTF. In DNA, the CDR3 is TGTGCCAGCAGGACGGACAGGGCCTATGGCTACACCTTC.

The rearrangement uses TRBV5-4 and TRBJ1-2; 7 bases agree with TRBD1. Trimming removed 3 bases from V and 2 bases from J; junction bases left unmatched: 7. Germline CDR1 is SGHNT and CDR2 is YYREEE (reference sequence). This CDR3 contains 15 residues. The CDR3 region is CASSSADRPNYGYTF. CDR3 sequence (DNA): TGTGCCAGCAGCTCCGCGGACAGGCCGAACTATGGCTACACCTTC.

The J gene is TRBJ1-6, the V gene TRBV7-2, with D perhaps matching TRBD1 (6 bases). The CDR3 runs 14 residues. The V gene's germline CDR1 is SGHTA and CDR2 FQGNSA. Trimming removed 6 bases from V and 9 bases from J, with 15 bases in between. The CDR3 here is CASSRQGPSSPLHF. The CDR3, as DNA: TGTGCCAGCAGTCGTCAGGGGCCCTCTTCACCCCTCCACTTT.

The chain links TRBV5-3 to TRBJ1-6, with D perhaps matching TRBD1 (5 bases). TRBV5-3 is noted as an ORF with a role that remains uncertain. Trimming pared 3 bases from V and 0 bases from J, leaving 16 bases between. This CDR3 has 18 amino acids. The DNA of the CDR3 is TGTGCCAGAAGCTGGGGGGACGGGAGTTCCTCCTATAATTCACCCCTCCACTTT. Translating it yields CARSWGDGSSSYNSPLHF.

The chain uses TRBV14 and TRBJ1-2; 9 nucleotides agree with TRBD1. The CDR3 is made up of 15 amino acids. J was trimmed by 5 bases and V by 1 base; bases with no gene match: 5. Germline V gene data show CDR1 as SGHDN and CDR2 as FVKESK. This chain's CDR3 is CASSQVQQGAYGYTF. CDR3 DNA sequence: TGTGCCAGCAGCCAAGTTCAACAGGGGGCTTATGGCTACACCTTC.

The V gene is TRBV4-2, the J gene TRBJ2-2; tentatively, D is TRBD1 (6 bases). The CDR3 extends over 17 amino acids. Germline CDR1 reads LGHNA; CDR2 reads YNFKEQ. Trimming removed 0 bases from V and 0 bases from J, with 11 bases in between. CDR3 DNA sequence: TGTGCCAGCAGCCAAGATGCGGACAGCGCGAACACCGGGGAGCTGTTTTTT. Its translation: CASSQDADSANTGELFF.

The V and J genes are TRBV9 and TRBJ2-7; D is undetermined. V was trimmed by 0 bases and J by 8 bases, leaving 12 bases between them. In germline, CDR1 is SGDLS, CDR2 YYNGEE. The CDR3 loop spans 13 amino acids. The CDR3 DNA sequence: TGTGCCAGCAGCGTAGAACCGGGTGGCAAGCAGTACTTC. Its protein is CASSVEPGGKQYF. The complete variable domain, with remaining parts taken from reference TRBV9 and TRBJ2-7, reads DSGVTQTPKHLITATGQRVTLRCSPRSGDLSVYWYQQSLDQGLQFLIQYYNGEERAKGNILERFSAQQFPDLHSELNLSSLELGDSALYFCASSVEPGGKQYFGPGTRLTVT.

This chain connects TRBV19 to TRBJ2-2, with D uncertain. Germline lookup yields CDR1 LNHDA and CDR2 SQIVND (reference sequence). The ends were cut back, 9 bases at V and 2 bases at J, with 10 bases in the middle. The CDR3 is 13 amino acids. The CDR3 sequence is CASRKSNTGELFF. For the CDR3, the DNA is TGTGCCAGCAGAAAAAGTAACACCGGGGAGCTGTTTTTT.

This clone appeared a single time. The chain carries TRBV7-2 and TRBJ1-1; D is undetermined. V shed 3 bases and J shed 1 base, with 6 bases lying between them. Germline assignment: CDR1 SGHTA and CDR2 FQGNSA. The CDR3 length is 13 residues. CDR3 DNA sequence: TGTGCCAGCAGCTTTGGGAGGAACACTGAAGCTTTCTTT. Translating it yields CASSFGRNTEAFF.

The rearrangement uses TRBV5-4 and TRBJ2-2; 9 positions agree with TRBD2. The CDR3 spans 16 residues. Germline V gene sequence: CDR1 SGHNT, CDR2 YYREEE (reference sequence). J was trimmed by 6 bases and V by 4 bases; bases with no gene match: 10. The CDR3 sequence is CASSLGTSRLSGELFF. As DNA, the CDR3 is TGTGCCAGCAGCCTGGGGACTAGCAGATTGTCCGGGGAGCTGTTTTTT.

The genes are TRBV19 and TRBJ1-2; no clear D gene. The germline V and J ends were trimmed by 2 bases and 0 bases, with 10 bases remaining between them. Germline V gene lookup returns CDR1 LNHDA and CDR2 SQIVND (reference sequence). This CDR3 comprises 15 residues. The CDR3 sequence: CASSISWGANYGYTF. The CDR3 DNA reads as TGTGCCAGTAGTATATCGTGGGGAGCTAACTATGGCTACACCTTC. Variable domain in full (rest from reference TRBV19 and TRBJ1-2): DGGITQSPKYLFRKEGQNVTLSCEQNLNHDAMYWYRQDPGQGLRLIYYSQIVNDFQKGDIAEGYSVSREKKESFPLTVTSAQKNPTAFYLCASSISWGANYGYTFGSGTRLTVV.

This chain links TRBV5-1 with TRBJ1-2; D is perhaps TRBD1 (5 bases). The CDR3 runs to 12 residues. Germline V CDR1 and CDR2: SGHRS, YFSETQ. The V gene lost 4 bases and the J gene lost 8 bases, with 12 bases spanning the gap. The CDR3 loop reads CASSQGSKGYTF. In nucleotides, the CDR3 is TGCGCCAGCAGCCAGGGCAGTAAGGGCTACACCTTC.

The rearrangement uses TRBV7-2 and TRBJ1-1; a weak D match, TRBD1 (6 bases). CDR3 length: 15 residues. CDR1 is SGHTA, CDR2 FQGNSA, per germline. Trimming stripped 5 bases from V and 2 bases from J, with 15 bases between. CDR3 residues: CASSPARGPNTEAFF. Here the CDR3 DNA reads TGTGCCAGCAGCCCGGCCAGGGGCCCTAACACTGAAGCTTTCTTT. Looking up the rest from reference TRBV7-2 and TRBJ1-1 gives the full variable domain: GAGVSQSPSNKVTEKGKDVELRCDPISGHTALYWYRQSLGQGLEFLIYFQGNSAPDKSGLPSDRFSAERTGGSVSTLTIQRTQQEDSAVYLCASSPARGPNTEAFFGQGTRLTVV.

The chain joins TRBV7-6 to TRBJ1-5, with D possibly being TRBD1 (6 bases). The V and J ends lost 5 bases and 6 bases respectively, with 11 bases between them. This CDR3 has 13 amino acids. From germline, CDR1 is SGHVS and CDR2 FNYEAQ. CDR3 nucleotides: TGTGCCAGCAGCGGGGGGGCTAGTCAGCCCCAGCATTTT. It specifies CASSGGASQPQHF.

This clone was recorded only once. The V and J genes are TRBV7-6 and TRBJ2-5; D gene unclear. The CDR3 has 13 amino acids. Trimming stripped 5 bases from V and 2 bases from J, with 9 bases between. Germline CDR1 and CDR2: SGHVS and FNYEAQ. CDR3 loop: CASSLVQQETQYF. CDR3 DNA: TGTGCCAGCAGCCTCGTCCAGCAAGAGACCCAGTACTTC.

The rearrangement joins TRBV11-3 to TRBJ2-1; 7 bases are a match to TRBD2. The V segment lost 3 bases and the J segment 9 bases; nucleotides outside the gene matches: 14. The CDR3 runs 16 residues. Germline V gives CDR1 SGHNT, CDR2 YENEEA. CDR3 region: CASSLYSGGGSGEQFF. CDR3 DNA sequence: TGTGCCAGCAGCTTGTATAGTGGCGGGGGTTCGGGTGAGCAGTTCTTC.

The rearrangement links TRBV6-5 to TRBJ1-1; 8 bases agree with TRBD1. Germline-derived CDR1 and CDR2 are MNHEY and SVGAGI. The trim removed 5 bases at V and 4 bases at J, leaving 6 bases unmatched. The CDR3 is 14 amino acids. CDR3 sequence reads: CASSPGTGTTEAFF. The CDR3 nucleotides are TGTGCCAGCAGTCCCGGGACAGGCACCACTGAAGCTTTCTTT.

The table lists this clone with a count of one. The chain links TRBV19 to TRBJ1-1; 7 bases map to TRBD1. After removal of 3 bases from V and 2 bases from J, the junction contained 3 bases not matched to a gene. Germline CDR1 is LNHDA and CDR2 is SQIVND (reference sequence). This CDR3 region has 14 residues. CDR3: CASSIRQGNTEAFF. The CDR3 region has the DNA TGTGCCAGTAGTATCAGACAGGGCAACACTGAAGCTTTCTTT.

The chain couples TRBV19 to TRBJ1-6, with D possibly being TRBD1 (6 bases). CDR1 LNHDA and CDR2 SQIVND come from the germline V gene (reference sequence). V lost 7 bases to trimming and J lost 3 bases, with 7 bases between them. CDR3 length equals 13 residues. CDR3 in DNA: TGTGCCAGTACAGGGGACTATAATTCACCCCTCCACTTT. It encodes CASTGDYNSPLHF. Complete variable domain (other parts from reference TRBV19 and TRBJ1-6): DGGITQSPKYLFRKEGQNVTLSCEQNLNHDAMYWYRQDPGQGLRLIYYSQIVNDFQKGDIAEGYSVSREKKESFPLTVTSAQKNPTAFYLCASTGDYNSPLHFGNGTRLTVT.

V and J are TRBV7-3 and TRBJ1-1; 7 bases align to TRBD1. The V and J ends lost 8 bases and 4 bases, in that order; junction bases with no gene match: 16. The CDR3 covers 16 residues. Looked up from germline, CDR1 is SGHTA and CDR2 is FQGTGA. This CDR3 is CASGQQGRIRGTEAFF. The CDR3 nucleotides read TGTGCCAGCGGCCAACAGGGGAGGATAAGGGGCACTGAAGCTTTCTTT. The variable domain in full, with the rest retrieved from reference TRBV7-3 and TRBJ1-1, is GAGVSQTPSNKVTEKGKYVELRCDPISGHTALYWYRQSLGQGPEFLIYFQGTGAADDSGLPNDRFFAVRPEGSVSTLKIQRTERGDSAVYLCASGQQGRIRGTEAFFGQGTRLTVV.

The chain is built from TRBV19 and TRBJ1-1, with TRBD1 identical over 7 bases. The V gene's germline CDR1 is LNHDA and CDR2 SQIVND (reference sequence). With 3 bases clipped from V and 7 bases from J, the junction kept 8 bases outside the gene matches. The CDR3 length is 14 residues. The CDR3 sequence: CASSIGGGPLEAFF. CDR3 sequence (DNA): TGTGCCAGTAGTATCGGAGGGGGCCCGCTTGAAGCTTTCTTT.

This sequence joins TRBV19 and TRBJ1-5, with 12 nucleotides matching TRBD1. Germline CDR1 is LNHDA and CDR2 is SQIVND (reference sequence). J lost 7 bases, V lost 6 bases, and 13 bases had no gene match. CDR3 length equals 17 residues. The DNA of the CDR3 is TGTGCCAGTAGCACCACCGGGGGACAGGGGGCGCGACAGCCCCAGCATTTT. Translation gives CASSTTGGQGARQPQHF.

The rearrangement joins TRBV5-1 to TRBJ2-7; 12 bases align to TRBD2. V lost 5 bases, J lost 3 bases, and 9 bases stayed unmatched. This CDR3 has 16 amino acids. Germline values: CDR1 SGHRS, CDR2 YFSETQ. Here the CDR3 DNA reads TGCGCCAGCAGTCCAGGACTAGCGGGACCGTACTACGAGCAGTACTTC. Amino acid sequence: CASSPGLAGPYYEQYF.

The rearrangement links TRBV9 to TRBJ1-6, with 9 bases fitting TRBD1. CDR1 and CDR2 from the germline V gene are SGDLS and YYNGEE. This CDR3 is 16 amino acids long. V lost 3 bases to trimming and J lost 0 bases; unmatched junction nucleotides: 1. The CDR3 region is CASSAGQGSYNSPLHF. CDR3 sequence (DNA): TGTGCCAGCAGCGCGGGACAGGGCTCCTATAATTCACCCCTCCACTTT. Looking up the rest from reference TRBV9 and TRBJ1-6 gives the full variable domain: DSGVTQTPKHLITATGQRVTLRCSPRSGDLSVYWYQQSLDQGLQFLIQYYNGEERAKGNILERFSAQQFPDLHSELNLSSLELGDSALYFCASSAGQGSYNSPLHFGNGTRLTVT.

The CDR3 is CASSTSGGAPTDTQYF. The CDR3 nucleotides read TGTGCCAGCAGTACTAGCGGGGGGGCCCCCACAGATACGCAGTATTTT. The chain couples TRBV25-1 to TRBJ2-3; 13 bases are a match to TRBD2. Germline V CDR1 and CDR2: MGHDK, SYGVNS. The J segment lost 2 bases and the V segment lost 5 bases, leaving 4 bases of the junction unmatched. This CDR3 has 16 residues.

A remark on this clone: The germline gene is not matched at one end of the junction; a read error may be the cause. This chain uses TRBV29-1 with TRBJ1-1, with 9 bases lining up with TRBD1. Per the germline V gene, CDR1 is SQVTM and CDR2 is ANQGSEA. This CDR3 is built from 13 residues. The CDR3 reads CSGEPGQGLGAFF. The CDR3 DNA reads TGCAGCGGTGAACCGGGACAGGGCCTTGGTGCTTTCTTT.

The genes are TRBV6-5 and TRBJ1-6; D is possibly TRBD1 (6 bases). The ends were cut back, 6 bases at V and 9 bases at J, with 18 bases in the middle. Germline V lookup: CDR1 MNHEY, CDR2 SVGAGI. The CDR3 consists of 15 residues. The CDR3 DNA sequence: TGTGCCAGCAGGCTAGGGCGGGGGCAAGGTTCACCCCTCCACTTT. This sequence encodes CASRLGRGQGSPLHF.